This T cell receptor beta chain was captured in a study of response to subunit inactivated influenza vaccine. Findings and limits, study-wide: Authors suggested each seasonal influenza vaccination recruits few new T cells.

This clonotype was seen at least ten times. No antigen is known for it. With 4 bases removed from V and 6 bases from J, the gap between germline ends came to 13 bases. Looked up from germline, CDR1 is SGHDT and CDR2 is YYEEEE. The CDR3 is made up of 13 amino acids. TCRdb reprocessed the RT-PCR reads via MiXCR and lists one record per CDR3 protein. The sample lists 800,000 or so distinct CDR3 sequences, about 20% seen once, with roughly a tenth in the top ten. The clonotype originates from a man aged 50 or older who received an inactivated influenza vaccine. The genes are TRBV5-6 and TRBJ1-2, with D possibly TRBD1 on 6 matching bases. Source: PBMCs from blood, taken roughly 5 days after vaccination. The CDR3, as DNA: TGTGCCAGCAGCATAGTACAGGGCGATGGCTACACCTTC. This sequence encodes CASSIVQGDGYTF.